Included here is one TCR beta chain sequence, with context. The data were obtained in a study of blood T cell repertoires in COVID-19. Across the whole study: Samples came from the United States, Italy and Spain, spanning acute and convalescent COVID-19. Nucleic acid was either cDNA or gDNA, and it came from T cells, B-cell-depleted T cells, or PBMCs.

Authors' data handling: Estimated nucleated cell counts came from reference gene primer amplification. Using immunoSEQ multiplex PCR, the repertoire was profiled, and TCRdb retains in-frame clones only, with some absent. V and J calls and clone size are copied from that table; D and trimming were computed from the DNA. Of 210,000 or so clones listed, over 75% are singletons. With 4 bases clipped from V and 1 base from J, the junction kept 15 bases outside the gene matches. This CDR3 comprises 18 residues. Germline V lookup: CDR1 SGHRS, CDR2 YFSETQ. The receptor was derived from a woman aged 35 to 49 with acute or convalescent COVID-19. This chain links TRBV5-1 with TRBJ1-2, with 8 bases aligning to TRBD1. The specimen sequenced was peripheral blood. CDR3 region: CASSPSPRGRFRNYGYTF. For the CDR3, the DNA is TGCGCCAGCAGCCCAAGTCCCAGGGGGCGGTTTCGTAACTATGGCTACACCTTC.